This TCR beta chain was profiled in a study of OX40 agonist ivuxolimab in advanced cancers. Broadly, across the study: Ivuxolimab, which targeted the costimulatory receptor OX40 (CD134), was an agonistic, fully human IgG2 monoclonal antibody. Intravenous ivuxolimab was administered to patients every 2 weeks at six dose levels: 0.01, 0.1, 0.3, 1.5, 3 and 10 mg/kg. Of the 50 or so patients in dose escalation, around 20 had hepatocellular carcinoma, around 15 had melanoma, 9 had renal cell carcinoma and 9 had head and neck cancer. The dose-escalation cohort was 80% to 90% male with a mean age of approximately 60 years, ranging from about 20 to 80. Prior anti-PD-1, anti-PD-L1 or anti-CTLA-4 therapy was permitted, and 30% to 45% of dose-escalation patients had received checkpoint inhibitors. Partial responses occurred in three dose-escalation patients, of whom one had hepatocellular carcinoma and two had cutaneous melanoma. Peripheral TCRbeta sequencing was intended to test whether TCR sequence diversity was altered and clonal T-cell expansion was caused by ivuxolimab. The paper reports the monotherapy dose-escalation portion (N of about 50 patients) of the phase I ivuxolimab trial. What the study reported, not specific to this receptor: Low levels of normalized T-cell clonal expansion were also seen in some nonresponding patients. The antigen specificity of the peripheral T cells that underwent clonal expansion was not determined. In partial responders in the 0.1-3.0 mg/kg groups, normalized peripheral clonal expansion was found to be among the lowest, especially among CD8+ T cells. After ivuxolimab, expanded clones were on average more numerous among CD8+ T cells than among CD4+ T cells. At doses of 0.1 to 3.0 mg/kg, clonal expansion of both CD4+ and CD8+ T cells in blood was seen between baseline and week 6.

V ends up 3 bases short and J 7 bases short, with an unmatched junction base count of 3. Via the germline V gene, CDR1 is SGHTA and CDR2 FQGNSA. The CDR3 runs 13 residues from the cysteine to the phenylalanine. Just the 39-base CDR3 DNA is kept, in frame starting at base 1. Concerning this clone itself: Its antigen specificity is not known. One base away there is no much larger clone; base qualities are not given.

Genomic DNA was extracted from sorted cells for sequencing of the TCRbeta CDR3 region. TCRbeta CDR3 regions were sequenced using the immunoSEQ Assay. TCRdb retrieved this table from immuneACCESS and kept in-frame rearrangements only. Not all clones are present; in checked studies, unresolved V genes account for under half, and no reason is known for the remainder. This sample is represented by some 82,000 clones; approximately 86% of them were singletons. The ten largest clones represent 0.75% to 0.95% of the sample. Patients with a history of autoimmune disease or receiving systemic immunosuppression were excluded from the trial. In every dose cohort, peripheral blood was drawn for TCR sequencing at baseline, cycle 4 day 1, and cycle 7 day 1. Samples came from an open-label, multicenter, first-in-human phase I dose-escalation trial of ivuxolimab. Adults with locally advanced or metastatic melanoma, renal cell, hepatocellular, or head and neck squamous cell carcinoma were enrolled in the trial. Before TCR sequencing, CD4+ and CD8+ T cells were separately sorted from peripheral blood.

This receptor was identified in an adult with an advanced solid tumor such as melanoma, head and neck, liver or kidney cancer. The input for sequencing was CD4+ or CD8+ T cells sorted from blood, taken in a trial of the OX40 agonist ivuxolimab. The chain employs TRBV7-2 and TRBJ2-1, with TRBD2 identical over 7 junction bases. The CDR3 protein sequence reads: CASSFAGVNEQFF. At the DNA level, the sequence is TGTGCCAGCAGCTTTGCGGGAGTTAATGAGCAGTTCTTC.